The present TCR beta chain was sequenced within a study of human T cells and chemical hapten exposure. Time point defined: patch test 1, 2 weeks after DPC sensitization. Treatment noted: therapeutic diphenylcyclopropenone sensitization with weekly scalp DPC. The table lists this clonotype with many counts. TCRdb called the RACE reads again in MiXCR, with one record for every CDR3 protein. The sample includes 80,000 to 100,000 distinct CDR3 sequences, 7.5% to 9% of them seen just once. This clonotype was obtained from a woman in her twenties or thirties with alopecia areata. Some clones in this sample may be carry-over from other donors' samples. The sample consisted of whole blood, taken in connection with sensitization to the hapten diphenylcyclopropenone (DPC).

The CDR3 nucleotides are TGTGCCTTCGGACAGAACCAACTGTTTTTT. Protein product: CAFGQNQLFF. The chain recombines TRBV30 with TRBJ1-4; tentative D call: TRBD1 (6 bases). The CDR3 spans 10 residues. Trimming pared 7 bases from V and 12 bases from J, leaving 12 bases between. Per the germline V gene, CDR1 is GTSNPN and CDR2 is SVGIG (reference sequence).